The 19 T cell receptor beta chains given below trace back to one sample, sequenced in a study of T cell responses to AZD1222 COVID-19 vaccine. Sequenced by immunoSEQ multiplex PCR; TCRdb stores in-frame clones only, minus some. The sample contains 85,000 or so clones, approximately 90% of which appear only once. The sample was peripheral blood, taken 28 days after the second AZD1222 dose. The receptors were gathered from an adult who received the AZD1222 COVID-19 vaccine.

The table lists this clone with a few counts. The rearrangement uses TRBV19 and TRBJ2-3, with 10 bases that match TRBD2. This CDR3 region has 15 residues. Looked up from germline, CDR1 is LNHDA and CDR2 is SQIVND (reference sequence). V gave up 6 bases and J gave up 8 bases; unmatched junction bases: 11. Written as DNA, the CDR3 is TGTGCCAGTAGAGCGGGGGGGCCTCGCGGAGGTACGCAGTATTTT. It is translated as CASRAGGPRGGTQYF.

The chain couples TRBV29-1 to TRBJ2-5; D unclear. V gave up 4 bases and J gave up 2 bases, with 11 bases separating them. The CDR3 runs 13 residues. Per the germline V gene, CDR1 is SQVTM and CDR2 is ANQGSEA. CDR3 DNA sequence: TGCAGCGTTGTTCGCAGGTTACAAGAGACCCAGTACTTC. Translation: CSVVRRLQETQYF. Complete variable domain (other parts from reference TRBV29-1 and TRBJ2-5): SAVISQKPSRDICQRGTSLTIQCQVDSQVTMMFWYRQQPGQSLTLIATANQGSEATYESGFVIDKFPISRPNLTFSTLTVSNMSPEDSSIYLCSVVRRLQETQYFGPGTRLLVL.

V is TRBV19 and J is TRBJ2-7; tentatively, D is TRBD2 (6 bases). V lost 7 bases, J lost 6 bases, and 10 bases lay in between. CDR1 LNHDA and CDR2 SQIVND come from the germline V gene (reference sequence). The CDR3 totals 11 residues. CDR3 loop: CASTLGGEQYF. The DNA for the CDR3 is TGTGCCAGTACCTTGGGGGGCGAGCAGTACTTC. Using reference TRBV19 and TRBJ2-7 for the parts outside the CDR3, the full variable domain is DGGITQSPKYLFRKEGQNVTLSCEQNLNHDAMYWYRQDPGQGLRLIYYSQIVNDFQKGDIAEGYSVSREKKESFPLTVTSAQKNPTAFYLCASTLGGEQYFGPGTRLTVT.

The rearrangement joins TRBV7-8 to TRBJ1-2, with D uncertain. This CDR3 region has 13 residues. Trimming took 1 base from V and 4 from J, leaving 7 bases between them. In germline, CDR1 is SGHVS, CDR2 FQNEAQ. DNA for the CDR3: TGTGCCAGCAGCTTAGAGCTTGGCTATGGCTACACCTTC. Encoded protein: CASSLELGYGYTF. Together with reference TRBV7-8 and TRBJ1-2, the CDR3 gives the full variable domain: GAGVSQSPRYKVAKRGQDVALRCDPISGHVSLFWYQQALGQGPEFLTYFQNEAQLDKSGLPSDRFFAERPEGSVSTLKIQRTQQEDSAVYLCASSLELGYGYTFGSGTRLTVV.

The CDR3 loop reads CASSSKSWGGSQETQYF. The CDR3 DNA sequence: TGTGCCAGCAGCTCCAAGTCGTGGGGGGGATCCCAAGAGACCCAGTACTTC. This chain uses TRBV7-9 with TRBJ2-5; 7 nucleotides match TRBD2. Trimming removed 4 bases from V and 1 base from J; junction bases left unmatched: 12. CDR1 is SEHNR, CDR2 FQNEAQ, per germline (reference sequence). CDR3 length: 17 amino acids.

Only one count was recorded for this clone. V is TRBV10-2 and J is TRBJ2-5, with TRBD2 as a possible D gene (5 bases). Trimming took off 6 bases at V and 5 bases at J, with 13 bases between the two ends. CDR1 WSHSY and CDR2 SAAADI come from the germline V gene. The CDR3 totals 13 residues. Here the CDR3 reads CASSEGAYETQYF. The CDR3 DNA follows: TGCGCCAGCAGCGAGGGAGCGTATGAGACCCAGTACTTC.

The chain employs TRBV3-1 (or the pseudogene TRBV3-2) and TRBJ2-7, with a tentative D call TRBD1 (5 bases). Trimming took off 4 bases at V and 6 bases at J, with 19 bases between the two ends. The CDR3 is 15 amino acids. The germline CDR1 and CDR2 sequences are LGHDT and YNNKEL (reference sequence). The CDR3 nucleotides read TGTGCCAGCAGCCTTAAGAAGGGGTACCGGGTCGAGCAGTACTTC. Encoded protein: CASSLKKGYRVEQYF.

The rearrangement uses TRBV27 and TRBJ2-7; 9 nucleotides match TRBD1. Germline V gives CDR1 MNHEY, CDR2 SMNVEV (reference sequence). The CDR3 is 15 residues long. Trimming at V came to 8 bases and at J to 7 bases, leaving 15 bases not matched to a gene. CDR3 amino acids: CASWITGTGPVEQYF. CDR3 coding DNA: TGTGCCAGCTGGATTACCGGGACAGGGCCCGTGGAGCAGTACTTC.

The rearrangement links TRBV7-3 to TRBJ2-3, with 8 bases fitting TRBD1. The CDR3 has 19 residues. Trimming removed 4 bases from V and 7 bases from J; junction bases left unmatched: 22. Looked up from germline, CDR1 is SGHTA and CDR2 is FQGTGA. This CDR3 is CASSSQGAGTGGAKNTQYF. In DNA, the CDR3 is TGTGCCAGCAGCTCTCAAGGGGCAGGCACAGGGGGTGCCAAGAATACGCAGTATTTT.

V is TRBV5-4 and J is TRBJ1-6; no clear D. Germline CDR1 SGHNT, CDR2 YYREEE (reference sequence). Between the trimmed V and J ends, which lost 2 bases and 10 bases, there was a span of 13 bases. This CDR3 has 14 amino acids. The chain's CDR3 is CASSLWGDQSPLHF. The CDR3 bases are TGTGCCAGCAGCTTATGGGGAGATCAATCACCCCTCCACTTT.

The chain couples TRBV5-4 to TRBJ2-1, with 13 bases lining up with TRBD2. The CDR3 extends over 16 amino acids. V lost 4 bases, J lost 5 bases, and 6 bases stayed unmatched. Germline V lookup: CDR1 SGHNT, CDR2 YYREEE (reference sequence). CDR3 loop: CASSNAGLAGHNEQFF. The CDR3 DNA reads TGTGCCAGCAGCAATGCGGGACTAGCGGGGCACAATGAGCAGTTCTTC.

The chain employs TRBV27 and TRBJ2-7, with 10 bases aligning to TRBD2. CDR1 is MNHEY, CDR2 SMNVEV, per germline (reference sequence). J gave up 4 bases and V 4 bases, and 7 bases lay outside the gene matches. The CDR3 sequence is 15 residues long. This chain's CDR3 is CASSSSLAGVYEQYF. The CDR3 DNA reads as TGTGCCAGCAGTTCCTCCCTAGCGGGAGTTTACGAGCAGTACTTC.

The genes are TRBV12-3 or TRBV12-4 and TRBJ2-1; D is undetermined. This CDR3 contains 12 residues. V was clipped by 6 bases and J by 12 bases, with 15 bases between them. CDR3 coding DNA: TGTGCCAGCAGCCCGACGTCTTGGGGGCAGTTCTTC. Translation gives CASSPTSWGQFF.

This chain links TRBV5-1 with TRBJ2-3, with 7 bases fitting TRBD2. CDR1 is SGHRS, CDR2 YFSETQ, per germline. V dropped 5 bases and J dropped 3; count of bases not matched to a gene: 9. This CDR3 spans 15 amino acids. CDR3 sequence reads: CASREGGRRTDTQYF. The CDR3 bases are TGCGCCAGCAGGGAGGGAGGGCGTCGTACAGATACGCAGTATTTT.

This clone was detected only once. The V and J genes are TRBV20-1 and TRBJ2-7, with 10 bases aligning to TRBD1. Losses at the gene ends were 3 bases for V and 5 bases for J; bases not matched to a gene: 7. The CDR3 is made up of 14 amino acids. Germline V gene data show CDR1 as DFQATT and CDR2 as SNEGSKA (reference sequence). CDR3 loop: CSASGDRGLDEQYF. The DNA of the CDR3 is TGCAGTGCTAGTGGGGACAGGGGACTTGACGAGCAGTACTTC.

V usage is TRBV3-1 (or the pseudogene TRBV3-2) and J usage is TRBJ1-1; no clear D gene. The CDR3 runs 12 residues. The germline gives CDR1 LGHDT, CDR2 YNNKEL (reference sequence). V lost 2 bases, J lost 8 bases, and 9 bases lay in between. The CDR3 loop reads CASSQPASEAFF. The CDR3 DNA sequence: TGTGCCAGCAGCCAACCCGCTAGCGAAGCTTTCTTT.

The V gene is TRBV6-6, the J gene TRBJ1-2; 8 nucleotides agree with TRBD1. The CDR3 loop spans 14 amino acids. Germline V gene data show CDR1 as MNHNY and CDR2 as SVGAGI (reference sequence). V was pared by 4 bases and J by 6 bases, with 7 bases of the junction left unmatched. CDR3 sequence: CASSSPDRAHGYTF. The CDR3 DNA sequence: TGTGCCAGCAGTTCCCCGGACAGGGCCCATGGCTACACCTTC.

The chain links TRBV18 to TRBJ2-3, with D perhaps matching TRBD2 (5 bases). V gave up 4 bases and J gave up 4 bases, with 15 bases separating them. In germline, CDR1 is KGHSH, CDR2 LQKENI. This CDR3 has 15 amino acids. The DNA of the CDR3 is TGTGCCAGCTCACTTGGAAATAGCGCAGCAGATACGCAGTATTTT. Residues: CASSLGNSAADTQYF.

In DNA form, the CDR3 reads TGTGCCAGCAGTAGGGATAGCAATCAGCCCCAGCATTTT. It codes for CASSRDSNQPQHF. The V call is TRBV2, the J call TRBJ1-5; D is unresolved. The V and J ends lost 5 bases and 0 bases respectively, with 5 bases between them. The germline V gene has CDR1 SNHLY and CDR2 FYNNEI. CDR3 length: 13 residues. Variable domain in full (rest from reference TRBV2 and TRBJ1-5): EPEVTQTPSHQVTQMGQEVILRCVPISNHLYFYWYRQILGQKVEFLVSFYNNEISEKSEIFDDQFSVERPDGSNFTLKIRSTKLEDSAMYFCASSRDSNQPQHFGDGTRLSIL.